The sequence of this T cell receptor beta chain was determined in a study of T cells in localized non-small cell lung cancer. Overall study findings and caveats: Greater blood T cell density accompanied longer overall survival. It was uninvolved adjacent lung that showed the highest T cell clonality, exceeding tumor. Sequencing covered just one tumor region, so heterogeneity cannot be ruled out. Adjacent lung had a median roughly 61 of the 100 largest tumor clones.

Germline trimming cut 1 base from V and 3 bases from J; bases unmatched to any gene: 7. The CDR3 totals 17 residues. Germline-derived CDR1 and CDR2 are KGHSH and LQKENI. Profiled with immunoSEQ multiplex PCR; TCRdb holds only in-frame clones, not every one. The sample has 9,500 to 11,000 clones, 90% seen once. A word on this clone: Its antigen is not known.

V is TRBV18 and J is TRBJ1-3; TRBD1 agrees at 9 bases. The source was peripheral blood, collected before any cancer treatment. This TCR was recovered from a male donor aged 60 or over with stage III lung adenocarcinoma. CDR3 in amino acids: CASSPLTDRGSGNTIYF. The CDR3 DNA reads TGTGCCAGCTCACCACTAACGGACAGGGGTAGTGGAAACACCATATATTTT.